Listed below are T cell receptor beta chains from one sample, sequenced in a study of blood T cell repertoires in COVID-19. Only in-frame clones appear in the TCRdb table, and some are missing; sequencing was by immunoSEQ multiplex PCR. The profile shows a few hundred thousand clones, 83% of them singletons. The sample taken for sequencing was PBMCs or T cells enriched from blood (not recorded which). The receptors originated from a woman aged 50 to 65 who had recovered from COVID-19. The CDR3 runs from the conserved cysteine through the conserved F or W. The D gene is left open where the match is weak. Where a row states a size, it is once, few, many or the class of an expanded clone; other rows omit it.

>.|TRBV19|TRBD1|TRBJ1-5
CASSTITGGSFQPQHF
TGTGCCAGTAGTACAATCACAGGGGGCAGTTTTCAGCCCCAGCATTTT
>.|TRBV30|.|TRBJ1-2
CAWSVPAPGAVYGYTF
TGTGCCTGGAGTGTGCCGGCGCCCGGAGCAGTCTATGGCTACACCTTC
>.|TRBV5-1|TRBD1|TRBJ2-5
CASSSQGFETQYF
TGCGCCAGCAGCTCACAGGGGTTCGAGACCCAGTACTTC
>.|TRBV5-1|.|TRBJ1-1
CASSQSLGFDTEAFF
TGCGCCAGCAGCCAAAGTCTTGGCTTCGACACTGAAGCTTTCTTT
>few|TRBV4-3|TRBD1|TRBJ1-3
CASSDTTGTGNTIYF
TGCGCCAGCAGCGACACGACAGGGACTGGAAACACCATATATTTT
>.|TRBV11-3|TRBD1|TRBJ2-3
CASSPRRDRATDTQYF
TGTGCCAGCAGCCCCCGCCGGGACAGAGCCACAGATACGCAGTATTTT
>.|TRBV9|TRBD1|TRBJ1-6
CASSVGGTVVSPLHF
TGTGCCAGCAGCGTAGGGGGGACAGTGGTTTCACCCCTCCACTTT
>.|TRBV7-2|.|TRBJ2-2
CASSLTSTGGELFF
TGTGCCAGCAGCTTGACCTCAACAGGGGGGGAGCTGTTTTTT
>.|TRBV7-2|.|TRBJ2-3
CASSYRQTDTQYF
TGTGCCAGCAGCTATAGACAGACAGATACGCAGTATTTT
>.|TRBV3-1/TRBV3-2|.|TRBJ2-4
CASSLGGVNIQYF
TGTGCCAGCAGCCTTGGCGGGGTAAACATTCAGTACTTC
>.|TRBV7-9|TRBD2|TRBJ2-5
CASSSMGGTSWGETQYF
TGTGCCAGCAGCTCGATGGGCGGGACTAGCTGGGGAGAGACCCAGTACTTC
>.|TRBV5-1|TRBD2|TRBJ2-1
CASSSGTSGNSYNEQFF
TGCGCCAGCAGCTCCGGGACTAGCGGGAATTCCTACAATGAGCAGTTCTTC